This TCR beta chain comes out of a study of Ad26.COV2.S vaccination and SARS-CoV-2 variants. Overall study: Ad26.COV2.S given intramuscularly, once or twice 56 days apart.

Trimming removed 3 bases at V and 9 bases at J, with 9 bases between. The CDR3 runs to 11 residues. CDR1 is DFQATT and CDR2 is SNEGSKA in the germline V gene (reference sequence). Whole-study findings and limits: Non-spike TCR breadth showed similarity between vaccine and placebo recipients.

Sequenced by immunoSEQ multiplex PCR; TCRdb stores in-frame clones only, minus some. Of about 680,000 clones listed, about 89% are singletons. Concerning this clone: What it binds is not known.

Documented treatment: roughly 18 received Ad26.COV2.S at low or high dose, single or two shots; five or six received placebo; per-sample allocation not given. All samples were drawn on day 63, counting from the first vaccine or placebo injection. The receptor's source is a person between 18 and 65 years old who received the Ad26.COV2.S COVID-19 vaccine or a placebo. This specimen consisted of peripheral blood, obtained in a trial of Ad26.COV2.S vaccine versus placebo. V usage is TRBV20-1 and J usage is TRBJ2-1; D is unclear. This CDR3 is CSARAPLEQFF. In DNA form, the CDR3 reads TGCAGTGCTAGGGCCCCCCTTGAGCAGTTCTTC.